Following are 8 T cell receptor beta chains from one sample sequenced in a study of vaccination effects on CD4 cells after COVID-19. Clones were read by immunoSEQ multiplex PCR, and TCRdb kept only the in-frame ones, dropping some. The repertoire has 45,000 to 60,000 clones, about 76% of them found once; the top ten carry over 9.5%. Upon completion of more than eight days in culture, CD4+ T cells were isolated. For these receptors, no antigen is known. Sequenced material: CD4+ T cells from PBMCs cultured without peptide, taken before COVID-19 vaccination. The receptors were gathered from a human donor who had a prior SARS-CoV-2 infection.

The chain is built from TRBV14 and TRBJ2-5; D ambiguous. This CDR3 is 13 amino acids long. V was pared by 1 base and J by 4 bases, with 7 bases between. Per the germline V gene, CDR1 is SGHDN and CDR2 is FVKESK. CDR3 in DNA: TGTGCCAGCAGCCAAGGATTCTTAGAGACCCAGTACTTC. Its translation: CASSQGFLETQYF.

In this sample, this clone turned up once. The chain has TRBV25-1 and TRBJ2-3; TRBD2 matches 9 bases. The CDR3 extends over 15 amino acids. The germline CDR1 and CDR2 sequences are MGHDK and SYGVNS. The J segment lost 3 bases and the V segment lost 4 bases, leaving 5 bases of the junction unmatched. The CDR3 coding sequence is TGTGCCAGCAGTGGGCTAGCGGGGATAACAGATACGCAGTATTTT. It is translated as CASSGLAGITDTQYF.

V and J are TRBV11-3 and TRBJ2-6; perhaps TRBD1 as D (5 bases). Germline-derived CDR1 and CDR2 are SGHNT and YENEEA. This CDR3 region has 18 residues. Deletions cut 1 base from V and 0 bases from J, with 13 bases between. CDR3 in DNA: TGTGCCAGCAGCTTAGTTGGCAGGGAAAGCTCTGGGGCCAACGTCCTGACTTTC. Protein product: CASSLVGRESSGANVLTF.

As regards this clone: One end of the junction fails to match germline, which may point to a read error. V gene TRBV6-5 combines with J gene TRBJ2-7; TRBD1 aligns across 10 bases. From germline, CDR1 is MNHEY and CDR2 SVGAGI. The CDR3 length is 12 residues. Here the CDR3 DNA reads TGTGCCAGCAGGCCCCCGGGACAGGGGTTGGACTTC. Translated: CASRPPGQGLDF.

CDR3 sequence: CSASTDTNTGELFF. In DNA, the CDR3 is TGCAGTGCTAGTACAGATACGAACACCGGGGAGCTGTTTTTT. V is TRBV20-1 and J is TRBJ2-2; no definite D call. Trimming removed 3 bases from V and 0 bases from J, with 8 bases in between. CDR3 size: 14 residues. In germline, CDR1 is DFQATT, CDR2 SNEGSKA (reference sequence).

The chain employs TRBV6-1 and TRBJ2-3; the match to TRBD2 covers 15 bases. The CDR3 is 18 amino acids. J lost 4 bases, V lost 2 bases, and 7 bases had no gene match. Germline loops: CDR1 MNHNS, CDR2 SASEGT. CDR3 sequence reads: CASSEIWTSGGVADTQYF. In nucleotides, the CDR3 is TGTGCCAGCAGTGAAATTTGGACTAGCGGGGGGGTAGCAGATACGCAGTATTTT.

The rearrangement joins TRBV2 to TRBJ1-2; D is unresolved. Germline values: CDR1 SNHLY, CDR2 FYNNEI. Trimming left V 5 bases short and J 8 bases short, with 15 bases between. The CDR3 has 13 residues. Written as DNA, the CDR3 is TGTGCCAGCAGTCCTCGCGGGTGGAGGGGCTACACCTTC. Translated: CASSPRGWRGYTF.

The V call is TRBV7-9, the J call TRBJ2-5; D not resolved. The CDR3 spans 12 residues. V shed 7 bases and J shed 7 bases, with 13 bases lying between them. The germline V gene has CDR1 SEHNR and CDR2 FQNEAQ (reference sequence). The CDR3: CASNPVSGTQYF. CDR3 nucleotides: TGTGCCAGCAACCCCGTTTCAGGGACCCAGTACTTC. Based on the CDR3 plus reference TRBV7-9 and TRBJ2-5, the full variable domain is DTGVSQNPRHKITKRGQNVTFRCDPISEHNRLYWYRQTLGQGPEFLTYFQNEAQLEKSRLLSDRFSAERPKGSFSTLEIQRTEQGDSAMYLCASNPVSGTQYFGPGTRLLVL.